A single sample is the source of the 23 T cell receptor beta chains below, sequenced in a study of early T cells in non-severe SARS-CoV-2 infection. Via MiXCR, TCRdb re-called the 5' RACE reads, giving one row per CDR3 protein. The sample contains about 35,000 distinct CDR3 sequences, 5% to 5.5% of which appear only once. This material consisted of whole blood, taken at baseline. These receptors were collected from an adult who was a healthcare worker with PCR-confirmed SARS-CoV-2 infection or an uninfected control (not recorded which).

This clonotype was observed at least ten times. V usage is TRBV29-1 and J usage is TRBJ1-2; TRBD1 agrees at 9 bases. J was trimmed by 3 bases and V by 8 bases; bases with no gene match: 10. The CDR3 loop spans 14 amino acids. Germline V gene lookup returns CDR1 SQVTM and CDR2 ANQGSEA. CDR3: CSMRDRVYDYGYTF. CDR3 in DNA: TGCAGCATGAGGGACAGGGTCTACGACTATGGCTACACCTTC.

This clonotype has a handful of counts. The chain uses TRBV3-1 and TRBJ2-1; weak D call: TRBD2 (5 bases). The CDR3 spans 14 residues. CDR1 and CDR2 from the germline V gene are LGHDT and YNNKEL (reference sequence). Trimming removed 0 bases from V and 7 bases from J, with 10 bases in between. CDR3 sequence: CASSQELVGNEQFF. The CDR3 nucleotides read TGTGCCAGCAGCCAAGAACTAGTCGGGAATGAGCAGTTCTTC.

This clonotype was counted ten times or more. The chain has TRBV10-3 and TRBJ2-7; the match to TRBD2 covers 15 bases. This CDR3 has 14 amino acids. V lost 6 bases and J lost 4; bases outside the gene matches: 1. Germline lookup yields CDR1 ENHRY and CDR2 SYGVKD. The CDR3 is CAIRGLAGGYEQYF. CDR3 coding DNA: TGTGCCATCAGAGGACTAGCGGGAGGGTACGAGCAGTACTTC.

The V gene is TRBV30, the J gene TRBJ2-3, with 8 bases that match TRBD1. This CDR3 spans 13 amino acids. Germline V gene lookup returns CDR1 GTSNPN and CDR2 SVGIG (reference sequence). V was pared by 3 bases and J by 6 bases, with 5 bases of the junction left unmatched. In DNA form, the CDR3 reads TGTGCCTGGAGACGGACAGGGATGGATACGCAGTATTTT. It is translated as CAWRRTGMDTQYF.

This clonotype has a count of ten or more. This chain joins TRBV12-3 or TRBV12-4 and TRBJ2-3, with 10 bases identical to TRBD2. The CDR3 spans 15 residues. The V gene end was trimmed by 6 bases and the J gene end by 4 bases; junction bases not matched to a gene: 7. Here the CDR3 DNA reads TGTGCCAGCAGAATAGCGGGAGGATCCCCAGATACGCAGTATTTT. Protein: CASRIAGGSPDTQYF.

The table lists this clonotype with a few counts. The chain links TRBV6-4 to TRBJ2-2, with D possibly being TRBD1 or TRBD2 (5 bases each). This CDR3 is 14 amino acids long. V was shortened by 4 bases and J by 3 bases, with 9 bases between the two germline ends. CDR1 MRHNA and CDR2 SNTAGT come from the germline V gene. This CDR3 is CASSGGSHTGELFF. CDR3 in DNA: TGTGCCAGCAGTGGGGGGAGTCACACCGGGGAGCTGTTTTTT.

This clonotype was picked up many times. The chain combines TRBV5-1 with TRBJ2-2; no firm D call. Germline CDR1 and CDR2: SGHRS and YFSETQ. Trimming removed 0 bases from V and 6 bases from J, with 6 bases in between. The CDR3 length is 13 residues. Written as DNA, the CDR3 is TGCGCCAGCAGCTTGGGCGGCGCCGGGGAGCTGTTTTTT. Its protein is CASSLGGAGELFF.

The chain is built from TRBV6-5 and TRBJ2-3, with TRBD2 matching over 7 bases. Germline V lookup: CDR1 MNHEY, CDR2 SVGAGI. With V trimmed by 0 bases and J by 2 bases, 2 bases remained unmatched. The CDR3 consists of 15 residues. The CDR3 bases are TGTGCCAGCAGTTACTCAGCGGGATCCACAGATACGCAGTATTTT. Translating it yields CASSYSAGSTDTQYF.

In regard to this clonotype: A much larger clone is a single base away; this may be a read error. The chain couples TRBV20-1 to TRBJ2-7; 10 bases match TRBD2. Trimming took 7 bases from V and 8 from J; bases not matched to a gene: 11. The CDR3 spans 13 residues. CDR1 is DFQATT, CDR2 SNEGSKA, per germline (reference sequence). CDR3 loop: CSGASGRSFKQYF. CDR3 coding DNA: TGCAGTGGGGCTAGCGGGAGATCGTTCAAGCAGTACTTC.

Many counts were recorded for this clonotype. V usage is TRBV13 and J usage is TRBJ2-1; TRBD2 agrees at 9 bases. V gave up 3 bases and J gave up 6 bases; unmatched junction bases: 12. CDR1 and CDR2 from the germline V gene are PRHDT and FYEKMQ (reference sequence). The CDR3 has 17 residues. Written as DNA, the CDR3 is TGTGCCAGCAGCTTTTCCCCTAGCGGGAATCCCCCCAATGAGCAGTTCTTC. Protein: CASSFSPSGNPPNEQFF.

This clonotype was found a few times. The chain employs TRBV7-9 and TRBJ2-1; 7 bases match TRBD1. V was clipped by 0 bases and J by 2 bases; unmatched bases: 1. CDR3 length: 15 amino acids. Germline values: CDR1 SEHNR, CDR2 FQNEAQ (reference sequence). This CDR3 reads CASSLAQGTYNEQFF. The CDR3, as DNA: TGTGCCAGCAGCTTAGCACAGGGGACCTACAATGAGCAGTTCTTC. The entire variable domain, with the rest obtained from reference TRBV7-9 and TRBJ2-1, is as follows: DTGVSQNPRHKITKRGQNVTFRCDPISEHNRLYWYRQTLGQGPEFLTYFQNEAQLEKSRLLSDRFSAERPKGSFSTLEIQRTEQGDSAMYLCASSLAQGTYNEQFFGPGTRLTVL.

The CDR3 DNA reads TGTGCCAGCTCAGGGGTGAACGAGCAGTACTTC. Its translation: CASSGVNEQYF. The chain joins TRBV6-5 to TRBJ2-7; D might be TRBD1 (6 bases). V was clipped by 8 bases and J by 5 bases, with 10 bases between them. The CDR3 contains 11 residues. Germline CDR1 MNHEY, CDR2 SVGAGI.

This clonotype was found many times. The chain joins TRBV12-3 or TRBV12-4 to TRBJ2-1; perhaps TRBD2 as D (5 bases). This CDR3 has 14 residues. V lost 4 bases and J 15 bases, leaving 22 bases between the germline ends. The CDR3 bases are TGTGCCAGCAGTTCCCTCGCGGGCGGGCAGATTAGGTTCTTC. Residues: CASSSLAGGQIRFF.

This clonotype was seen a few times. This chain joins TRBV12-3 or TRBV12-4 and TRBJ2-7; D is uncertain. V was clipped by 3 bases and J by 2 bases, with 17 bases between them. This CDR3 is built from 16 residues. The CDR3 reads CASSFSGSQAPYEQYF. DNA for the CDR3: TGTGCCAGCAGTTTTTCTGGTTCCCAGGCGCCCTACGAGCAGTACTTC.

The V and J genes are TRBV4-1 and TRBJ2-7; D gene unclear. CDR3 length: 14 amino acids. V lost 0 bases to trimming and J lost 2 bases, with 8 bases between them. Germline CDR1 reads MGHRA; CDR2 reads YSYEKL. The CDR3: CASSQEGRPYEQYF. The CDR3 region has the DNA TGCGCCAGCAGCCAAGAGGGCAGGCCCTACGAGCAGTACTTC.

V and J are TRBV2 and TRBJ2-1; TRBD2 is a possible D gene (5 bases). This CDR3 region has 12 residues. V lost 6 bases to trimming and J lost 9 bases, with 12 bases between them. CDR1 and CDR2 (germline): SNHLY, FYNNEI. Here the CDR3 DNA reads TGTGCCAGCAGCGGGGATTACCTTGAGCAGTTCTTC. It translates to CASSGDYLEQFF.

This clonotype was observed many times. V usage is TRBV7-6 and J usage is TRBJ2-1; D gene uncertain. Trimming took 5 bases from V and 6 from J, leaving 14 bases between them. In germline, CDR1 is SGHVS, CDR2 FNYEAQ. This CDR3 is 14 amino acids long. In DNA, the CDR3 is TGTGCCAGCAGCCAGTGGGTAGCCGTCAATGAGCAGTTCTTC. This gives the protein CASSQWVAVNEQFF.

Ten or more counts support this clonotype. The chain uses TRBV18 and TRBJ2-2, with 9 positions matching TRBD1. V dropped 4 bases and J dropped 3; count of bases not matched to a gene: 3. The length of the CDR3 is 15 residues. Germline lookup yields CDR1 KGHSH and CDR2 LQKENI. The CDR3 loop reads CASSLRTGDTGELFF. In DNA form, the CDR3 reads TGTGCCAGCTCACTCCGGACAGGGGACACCGGGGAGCTGTTTTTT.

This clonotype showed up just a few times. The chain employs TRBV6-2 or TRBV6-3 and TRBJ2-1, with 7 bases matching TRBD2. From germline, CDR1 is MNHEY and CDR2 SVGEGT. The CDR3 extends over 16 amino acids. V gave up 2 bases and J gave up 4 bases; unmatched junction bases: 8. CDR3 residues: CASSYGAPGGYNEQFF. CDR3 DNA sequence: TGTGCCAGCAGTTACGGGGCGCCGGGGGGTTACAATGAGCAGTTCTTC.

This clonotype showed up many times. The V gene is TRBV24-1, the J gene TRBJ2-1, with 13 bases identical to TRBD2. This CDR3 has 14 residues. The germline V gene has CDR1 KGHDR and CDR2 SFDVKD. V shed 7 bases and J 7 bases; nucleotides not matched to a gene: 3. For the CDR3, the DNA is TGTGCCACCAGAGGGACTAGCGGGAAGAATGAGCAGTTCTTC. This encodes CATRGTSGKNEQFF.

This clonotype was found many times. This chain links TRBV29-1 with TRBJ1-2, with 9 positions matching TRBD1. V was pared by 4 bases and J by 4 bases, with 10 bases of the junction left unmatched. Germline V gene lookup returns CDR1 SQVTM and CDR2 ANQGSEA. CDR3 length: 15 residues. The DNA of the CDR3 is TGCAGCGTTGGAGGACAGGGGAGTCTCTCCTATGGCTACACCTTC. Its translation: CSVGGQGSLSYGYTF.

This clonotype was observed many times. V gene TRBV20-1 combines with J gene TRBJ2-1, with D uncertain. Trimming left V 2 bases short and J 4 bases short, with 15 bases between. The germline gives CDR1 DFQATT, CDR2 SNEGSKA (reference sequence). The CDR3 is 15 residues long. The CDR3: CSARSGSAPYNEQFF. The CDR3 DNA follows: TGCAGTGCTAGATCTGGGTCAGCGCCATACAATGAGCAGTTCTTC.

This clonotype was found many times. The V and J genes are TRBV11-3 and TRBJ1-1; unclear D gene. Germline CDR1 reads SGHNT; CDR2 reads YENEEA. Trimming pared 3 bases from V and 1 base from J, leaving 9 bases between. The length of the CDR3 is 14 residues. The DNA for the CDR3 is TGTGCCAGCAGCTTTATTGGCGGGAACACTGAAGCTTTCTTT. The encoded protein is CASSFIGGNTEAFF.